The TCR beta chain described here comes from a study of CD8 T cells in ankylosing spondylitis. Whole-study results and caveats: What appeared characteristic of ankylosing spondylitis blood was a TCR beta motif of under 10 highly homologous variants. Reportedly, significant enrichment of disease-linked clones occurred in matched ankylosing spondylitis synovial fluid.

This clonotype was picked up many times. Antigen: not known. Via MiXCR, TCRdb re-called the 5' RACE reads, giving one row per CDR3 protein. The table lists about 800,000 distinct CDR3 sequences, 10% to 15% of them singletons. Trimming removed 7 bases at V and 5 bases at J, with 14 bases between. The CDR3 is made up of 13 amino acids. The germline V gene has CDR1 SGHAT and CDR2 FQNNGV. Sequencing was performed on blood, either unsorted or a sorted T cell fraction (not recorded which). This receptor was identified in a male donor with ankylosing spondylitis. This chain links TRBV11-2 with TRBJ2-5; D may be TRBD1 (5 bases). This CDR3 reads CASNLPGQETQYF. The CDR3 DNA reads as TGTGCCAGCAACCTCCCAGGGCAGGAGACCCAGTACTTC.